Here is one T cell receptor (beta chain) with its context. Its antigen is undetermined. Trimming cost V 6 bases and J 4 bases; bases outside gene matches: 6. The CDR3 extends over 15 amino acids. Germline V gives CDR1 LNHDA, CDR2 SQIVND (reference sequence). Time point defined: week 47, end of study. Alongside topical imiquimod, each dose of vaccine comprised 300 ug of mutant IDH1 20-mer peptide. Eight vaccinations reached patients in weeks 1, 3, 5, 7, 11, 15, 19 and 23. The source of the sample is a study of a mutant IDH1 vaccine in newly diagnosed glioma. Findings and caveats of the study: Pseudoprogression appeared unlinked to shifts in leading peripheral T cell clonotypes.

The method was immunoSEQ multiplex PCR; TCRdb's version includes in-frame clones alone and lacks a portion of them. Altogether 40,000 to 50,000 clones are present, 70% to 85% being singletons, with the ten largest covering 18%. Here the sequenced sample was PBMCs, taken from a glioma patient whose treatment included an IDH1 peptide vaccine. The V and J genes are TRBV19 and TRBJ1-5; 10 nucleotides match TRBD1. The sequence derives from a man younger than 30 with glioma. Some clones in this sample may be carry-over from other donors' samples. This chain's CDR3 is CASREDRGPNQPQHF. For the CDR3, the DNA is TGTGCCAGTAGAGAAGACAGGGGGCCTAATCAGCCCCAGCATTTT. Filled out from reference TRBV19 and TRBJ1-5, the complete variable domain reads DGGITQSPKYLFRKEGQNVTLSCEQNLNHDAMYWYRQDPGQGLRLIYYSQIVNDFQKGDIAEGYSVSREKKESFPLTVTSAQKNPTAFYLCASREDRGPNQPQHFGDGTRLSIL.